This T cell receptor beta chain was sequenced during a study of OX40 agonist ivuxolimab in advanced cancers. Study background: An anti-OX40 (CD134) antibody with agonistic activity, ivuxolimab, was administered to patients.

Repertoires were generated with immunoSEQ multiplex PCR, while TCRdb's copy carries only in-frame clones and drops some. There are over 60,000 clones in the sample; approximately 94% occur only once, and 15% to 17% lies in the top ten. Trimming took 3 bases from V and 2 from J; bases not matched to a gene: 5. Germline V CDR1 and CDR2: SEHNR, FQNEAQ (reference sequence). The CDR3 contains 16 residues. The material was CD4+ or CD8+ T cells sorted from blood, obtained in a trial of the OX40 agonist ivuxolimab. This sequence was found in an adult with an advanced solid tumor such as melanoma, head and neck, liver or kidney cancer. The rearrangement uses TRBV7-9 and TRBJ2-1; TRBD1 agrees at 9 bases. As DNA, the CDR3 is TGTGCCAGCAGCTTCTTACAGGGGGCCCCCTACAATGAGCAGTTCTTC. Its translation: CASSFLQGAPYNEQFF.